One and the same sample provided the 28 T cell receptor beta chains below, sequenced in a study of CD8 T cells in ankylosing spondylitis. TCRdb redid the calling of the 5' RACE reads with MiXCR, one entry per CDR3 protein. This table has around 300,000 distinct CDR3 sequences, approximately 10% appearing once. The sequenced material came from blood, either unsorted or a sorted T cell fraction (not recorded which). The receptor set was obtained from a female donor with ankylosing spondylitis or in good health (not recorded which).

V and J are TRBV14 and TRBJ1-1; no definite D call. Germline loops: CDR1 SGHDN, CDR2 FVKESK. V lost 1 base and J 6 bases, leaving 12 bases between the germline ends. The CDR3 totals 14 residues. This CDR3 is CASSQVSRAAEAFF. The CDR3 DNA follows: TGTGCCAGCAGCCAAGTGTCCCGGGCCGCTGAAGCTTTCTTT. The whole variable domain, remainder taken from reference TRBV14 and TRBJ1-1, is EAGVTQFPSHSVIEKGQTVTLRCDPISGHDNLYWYRRVMGKEIKFLLHFVKESKQDESGMPNNRFLAERTGGTYSTLKVQPAELEDSGVYFCASSQVSRAAEAFFGQGTRLTVV.

In its sample, this clonotype was seen many times. This chain joins TRBV2 and TRBJ2-1; D is ambiguous. The CDR3 covers 12 residues. The V gene lost 4 bases and the J gene lost 2 bases, with 3 bases spanning the gap. Germline V gene lookup returns CDR1 SNHLY and CDR2 FYNNEI. The CDR3 nucleotides are TGTGCCAGCAGTGTACCCTACAATGAGCAGTTCTTC. The encoded protein is CASSVPYNEQFF.

As concerns this clonotype: This may come from a read error, since a much larger clone is one base off. This rearrangement joins TRBV20-1 to TRBJ1-5, with D possibly being TRBD1 (5 bases). Germline values: CDR1 DFQATT, CDR2 SNEGSKA (reference sequence). This CDR3 spans 18 amino acids. Trimming stripped 3 bases from V and 0 bases from J, with 21 bases between. In nucleotides, the CDR3 is TGCAGTGCTAGGAGTGAACGGGGCCGAAGACTTAGCAATCAGCCCCAGCATTTT. Its translation is CSARSERGRRLSNQPQHF.

This clonotype was seen a few times. The chain combines TRBV30 with TRBJ1-2; 8 bases match TRBD1. V lost 4 bases to trimming and J lost 3 bases; unmatched junction nucleotides: 4. The CDR3 spans 13 residues. The germline CDR1 and CDR2 sequences are GTSNPN and SVGIG (reference sequence). In nucleotides, the CDR3 is TGTGCCTGGACAGGGGGCAGTTACTATGGCTACACCTTC. It specifies CAWTGGSYYGYTF.

This clonotype was detected many times. The chain is built from TRBV20-1 and TRBJ2-1; perhaps TRBD2 as D (5 bases). Germline-derived CDR1 and CDR2 are DFQATT and SNEGSKA (reference sequence). V lost 3 bases and J lost 6, with 15 bases in between. The CDR3 is made up of 14 amino acids. CDR3 residues: CSASAGLVGNEQFF. The CDR3 DNA reads as TGCAGTGCTAGCGCGGGCCTAGTAGGCAATGAGCAGTTCTTC.

The sample holds a few counts of this clonotype. V and J are TRBV28 and TRBJ2-1, with 7 positions matching TRBD2. This CDR3 has 16 residues. Germline CDR1 MDHEN, CDR2 SYDVKM. Trimming took 4 bases from V and 1 from J; bases not matched to a gene: 7. Here the CDR3 reads CASSSYSGPSYNEQFF. CDR3 in DNA: TGTGCCAGCAGTTCCTATAGCGGGCCATCCTACAATGAGCAGTTCTTC.

The chain has TRBV2 and TRBJ2-1; D is uncertain. The CDR3 totals 11 residues. Looked up from germline, CDR1 is SNHLY and CDR2 is FYNNEI. The germline V and J ends were trimmed by 4 bases and 8 bases, with 6 bases remaining between them. For the CDR3, the DNA is TGTGCCAGCAGTGTCCTTTATGAGCAGTTCTTC. It translates to CASSVLYEQFF.

This clonotype was found many times. The V and J genes are TRBV11-2 and TRBJ2-3, with 10 bases matching TRBD1. This CDR3 is built from 18 residues. The trim removed 0 bases at V and 2 bases at J, leaving 8 bases unmatched. Germline lookup yields CDR1 SGHAT and CDR2 FQNNGV. The CDR3 DNA reads TGTGCCAGCAGCTTAGAGACAGGGGGCTCGGGGATCACAGATACGCAGTATTTT. Translating it yields CASSLETGGSGITDTQYF. Full variable domain (outside the CDR3, taken from reference TRBV11-2 and TRBJ2-3): EAGVAQSPRYKIIEKRQSVAFWCNPISGHATLYWYQQILGQGPKLLIQFQNNGVVDDSQLPKDRFSAERLKGVDSTLKIQPAKLEDSAVYLCASSLETGGSGITDTQYFGPGTRLTVL.

This clonotype was seen ten or more times. The genes are TRBV10-2 and TRBJ2-5; 8 bases are shared with TRBD2. The germline V gene encodes CDR1 WSHSY and CDR2 SAAADI. Germline trimming cut 5 bases from V and 5 bases from J; bases unmatched to any gene: 7. CDR3 length: 14 amino acids. CDR3 in amino acids: CASSSVAGPETQYF. The CDR3 nucleotides read TGCGCCAGCAGTTCGGTAGCGGGGCCCGAGACCCAGTACTTC.

This clonotype was counted many times. This sequence joins TRBV29-1 and TRBJ1-4, with D maybe TRBD1 (5 bases). Germline lookup yields CDR1 SQVTM and CDR2 ANQGSEA. The CDR3 runs 13 residues. V dropped 3 bases and J dropped 4 bases, with 9 bases sitting between them. In DNA form, the CDR3 reads TGCAGCGTTGACGGGACGGGTAATGAAAAACTGTTTTTT. Translation: CSVDGTGNEKLFF.

This clonotype came up a few times. The CDR3 spells CASSGRAGESYEQYF. CDR3 DNA sequence: TGTGCCAGCAGTGGAAGAGCGGGAGAGTCCTACGAGCAGTACTTC. The chain carries TRBV5-5 and TRBJ2-7, with 8 bases lining up with TRBD2. Germline trimming cut 5 bases from V and 1 base from J; bases unmatched to any gene: 8. This CDR3 has 15 amino acids. The germline gives CDR1 SGHKS, CDR2 YYEKEE (reference sequence).

This clonotype was found many times. J is TRBJ2-5 and V is TRBV28; D not certain. Trimming removed 2 bases at V and 6 bases at J, with 10 bases between. Per germline, CDR1 MDHEN and CDR2 SYDVKM. This CDR3 is 13 amino acids long. The chain's CDR3 is CASSLQQTKTQYF. The CDR3 bases are TGTGCCAGCAGTTTACAACAGACGAAGACCCAGTACTTC.

This clonotype was counted many times. This chain uses TRBV6-1 with TRBJ2-7, with D unresolved. V lost 3 bases and J lost 3, with 15 bases in between. CDR3 length: 15 amino acids. The V gene's germline CDR1 is MNHNS and CDR2 SASEGT. The CDR3 protein is CASSDENRRYYEQYF. The DNA for the CDR3 is TGTGCCAGCAGTGATGAAAACAGAAGATACTACGAGCAGTACTTC.

This clonotype was seen ten or more times. The genes are TRBV7-2 and TRBJ2-2; perhaps TRBD2 as D (6 bases). The CDR3 is 16 amino acids. Deletions cut 6 bases from V and 4 bases from J, with 18 bases between. Germline lookup yields CDR1 SGHTA and CDR2 FQGNSA. CDR3 loop: CASRKSRGRSTGELFF. The CDR3 DNA follows: TGTGCCAGCAGAAAGTCCCGGGGGAGGTCCACCGGGGAGCTGTTTTTT.

V is TRBV6-2 or TRBV6-3 and J is TRBJ1-1; 7 nucleotides match TRBD1. The germline gives CDR1 MNHEY, CDR2 SVGEGT. The CDR3 spans 16 residues. V lost 2 bases and J lost 0; bases outside the gene matches: 6. CDR3 sequence reads: CASSYPTGRMNTEAFF. DNA of the CDR3: TGTGCCAGCAGTTACCCGACAGGGAGGATGAACACTGAAGCTTTCTTT.

This clonotype was recorded at least ten times. This rearrangement joins TRBV14 to TRBJ1-1; weak D call: TRBD1 (5 bases). The V gene's germline CDR1 is SGHDN and CDR2 FVKESK. V was clipped by 4 bases and J by 7 bases, with 10 bases between them. CDR3 length: 12 amino acids. As DNA, the CDR3 is TGTGCCAGCAGCCGGACACGGATTGAAGCTTTCTTT. As protein: CASSRTRIEAFF.

This clonotype was seen a handful of times. The chain links TRBV5-5 to TRBJ2-2; the D is unclear. Germline assignment: CDR1 SGHKS and CDR2 YYEKEE (reference sequence). With 2 bases removed from V and 9 bases from J, the gap between germline ends came to 8 bases. The CDR3 contains 12 residues. In DNA form, the CDR3 reads TGTGCCAGCAGCTTCGTGAATCGGGAGCTGTTTTTT. Translating it yields CASSFVNRELFF.

Only a few counts were recorded for this clonotype. The chain is built from TRBV30 and TRBJ1-1; 9 nucleotides align to TRBD1. The CDR3 has 14 residues. The V segment lost 2 bases and the J segment 4 bases; nucleotides outside the gene matches: 5. Germline CDR1 reads GTSNPN; CDR2 reads SVGIG (reference sequence). This CDR3 is CAWSFKTGGTEAFF. In DNA, the CDR3 is TGTGCCTGGAGTTTCAAGACAGGGGGCACTGAAGCTTTCTTT.

This clonotype was recorded at least ten times. The chain has TRBV28 and TRBJ1-6; D gene unclear. In germline, CDR1 is MDHEN, CDR2 SYDVKM. This CDR3 region has 15 residues. Trimming took off 6 bases at V and 3 bases at J, with 12 bases between the two ends. CDR3 nucleotides: TGTGCCAGCAGCCAGACCGGGAACTATAATTCACCCCTCCACTTT. This codes for CASSQTGNYNSPLHF.

Notes on this clonotype: A single base separates this from a much larger clone, so it may be a read error. The chain couples TRBV20-1 to TRBJ2-7, with a tentative D call TRBD2 (5 bases). Per germline, CDR1 DFQATT and CDR2 SNEGSKA (reference sequence). The CDR3 spans 14 residues. The CDR3 sequence: CSALEGLDSYEQHF. The CDR3 nucleotides are TGCAGTGCTCTAGAAGGACTCGACTCCTACGAGCAGCACTTC.

J is TRBJ2-2 and V is TRBV5-1, with 8 bases that match TRBD1. The V and J ends lost 4 bases and 6 bases, in that order; junction bases with no gene match: 5. Looked up from germline, CDR1 is SGHRS and CDR2 is YFSETQ. There are 14 residues in the CDR3. The CDR3 region has the DNA TGCGCCAGCAGCGAGACAGGGGTCGCCGGGGAGCTGTTTTTT. Protein: CASSETGVAGELFF.

This clonotype was recorded at least ten times. The rearrangement uses TRBV6-5 and TRBJ2-7; 10 bases are shared with TRBD2. The J segment lost 4 bases and the V segment lost 2 bases, leaving 17 bases of the junction unmatched. Germline CDR1 is MNHEY and CDR2 is SVGAGI. The CDR3 totals 19 residues. The CDR3 protein is CASSYAVGKTSGTKYEQYF. The CDR3, as DNA: TGTGCCAGCAGTTACGCCGTAGGGAAAACTAGCGGGACAAAATACGAGCAGTACTTC.

CDR3 DNA sequence: TGTGCCAGCAGTTCCTGGGCCAGGGGGTTGTACAATGAGCAGTTCTTC. It codes for CASSSWARGLYNEQFF. The chain joins TRBV6-2 or TRBV6-3 to TRBJ2-1; 7 nucleotides match TRBD1. The CDR3 runs 16 residues. Germline loops: CDR1 MNHEY, CDR2 SVGEGT. With V trimmed by 4 bases and J by 4 bases, 10 bases remained unmatched.

This clonotype was counted ten times or more. The rearrangement uses TRBV29-1 and TRBJ1-5; D remains unclear. Germline CDR1 reads SQVTM; CDR2 reads ANQGSEA. V was trimmed by 5 bases and J by 2 bases, leaving 13 bases between them. CDR3 length: 14 amino acids. In nucleotides, the CDR3 is TGCAGCGTTTCTCGGGAGGGAGGCAATCAGCCCCAGCATTTT. Encoded protein: CSVSREGGNQPQHF. The whole variable domain, remainder taken from reference TRBV29-1 and TRBJ1-5, is SAVISQKPSRDICQRGTSLTIQCQVDSQVTMMFWYRQQPGQSLTLIATANQGSEATYESGFVIDKFPISRPNLTFSTLTVSNMSPEDSSIYLCSVSREGGNQPQHFGDGTRLSIL.

This clonotype has at least ten counts. V and J are TRBV7-2 and TRBJ2-1, with 10 bases matching TRBD2. The V and J ends lost 0 bases and 9 bases, in that order; junction bases with no gene match: 5. CDR1 SGHTA and CDR2 FQGNSA come from the germline V gene. This CDR3 comprises 15 residues. The CDR3, as DNA: TGTGCCAGCAGCTTAGCAGCGGGGGGGGGCACTGAGCAGTTCTTC. Protein product: CASSLAAGGGTEQFF.

This clonotype was seen at least ten times. The chain is built from TRBV9 and TRBJ2-1, with 9 bases lining up with TRBD2. Germline CDR1 is SGDLS and CDR2 is YYNGEE. The CDR3 runs 16 residues. The junction had 10 bases not matched to a gene; V was cut back by 0 bases and J by 9 bases. This CDR3 is CASSVGAGGPVTEQFF. In DNA, the CDR3 is TGTGCCAGCAGCGTAGGGGCGGGGGGGCCGGTTACTGAGCAGTTCTTC.

The chain employs TRBV6-2 or TRBV6-3 and TRBJ2-1; TRBD2 might be the D (5 bases). This CDR3 has 17 residues. V was trimmed by 8 bases and J by 1 base, leaving 21 bases between them. The germline CDR1 and CDR2 sequences are MNHEY and SVGEGT. CDR3 region: CASVPPRVRGSYNEQFF. Written as DNA, the CDR3 is TGTGCCAGCGTCCCCCCGCGGGTCCGTGGATCCTACAATGAGCAGTTCTTC.

This clonotype was seen ten or more times. The V gene is TRBV5-1, the J gene TRBJ2-3; possibly TRBD2 for D (5 bases). Germline assignment: CDR1 SGHRS and CDR2 YFSETQ. The CDR3 extends over 18 amino acids. With 1 base removed from V and 4 bases from J, the gap between germline ends came to 22 bases. The CDR3 nucleotides read TGCGCCAGCAGCTTGAGGGCGGTCGGCCTCCGGGGTGCAGATACGCAGTATTTT. It specifies CASSLRAVGLRGADTQYF.